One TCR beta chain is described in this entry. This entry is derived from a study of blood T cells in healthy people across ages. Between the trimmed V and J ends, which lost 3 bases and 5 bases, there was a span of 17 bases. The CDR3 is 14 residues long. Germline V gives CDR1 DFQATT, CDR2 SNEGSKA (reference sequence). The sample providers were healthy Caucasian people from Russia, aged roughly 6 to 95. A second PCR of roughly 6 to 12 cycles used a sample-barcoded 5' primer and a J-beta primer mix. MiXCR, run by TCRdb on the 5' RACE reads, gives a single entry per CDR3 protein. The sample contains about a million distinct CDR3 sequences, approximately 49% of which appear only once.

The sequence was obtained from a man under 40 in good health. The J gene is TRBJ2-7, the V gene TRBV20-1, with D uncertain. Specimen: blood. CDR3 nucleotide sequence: TGCAGTGCTAGCCTGACGGCCCCTCGGGACGAGCAGTACTTC. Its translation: CSASLTAPRDEQYF.